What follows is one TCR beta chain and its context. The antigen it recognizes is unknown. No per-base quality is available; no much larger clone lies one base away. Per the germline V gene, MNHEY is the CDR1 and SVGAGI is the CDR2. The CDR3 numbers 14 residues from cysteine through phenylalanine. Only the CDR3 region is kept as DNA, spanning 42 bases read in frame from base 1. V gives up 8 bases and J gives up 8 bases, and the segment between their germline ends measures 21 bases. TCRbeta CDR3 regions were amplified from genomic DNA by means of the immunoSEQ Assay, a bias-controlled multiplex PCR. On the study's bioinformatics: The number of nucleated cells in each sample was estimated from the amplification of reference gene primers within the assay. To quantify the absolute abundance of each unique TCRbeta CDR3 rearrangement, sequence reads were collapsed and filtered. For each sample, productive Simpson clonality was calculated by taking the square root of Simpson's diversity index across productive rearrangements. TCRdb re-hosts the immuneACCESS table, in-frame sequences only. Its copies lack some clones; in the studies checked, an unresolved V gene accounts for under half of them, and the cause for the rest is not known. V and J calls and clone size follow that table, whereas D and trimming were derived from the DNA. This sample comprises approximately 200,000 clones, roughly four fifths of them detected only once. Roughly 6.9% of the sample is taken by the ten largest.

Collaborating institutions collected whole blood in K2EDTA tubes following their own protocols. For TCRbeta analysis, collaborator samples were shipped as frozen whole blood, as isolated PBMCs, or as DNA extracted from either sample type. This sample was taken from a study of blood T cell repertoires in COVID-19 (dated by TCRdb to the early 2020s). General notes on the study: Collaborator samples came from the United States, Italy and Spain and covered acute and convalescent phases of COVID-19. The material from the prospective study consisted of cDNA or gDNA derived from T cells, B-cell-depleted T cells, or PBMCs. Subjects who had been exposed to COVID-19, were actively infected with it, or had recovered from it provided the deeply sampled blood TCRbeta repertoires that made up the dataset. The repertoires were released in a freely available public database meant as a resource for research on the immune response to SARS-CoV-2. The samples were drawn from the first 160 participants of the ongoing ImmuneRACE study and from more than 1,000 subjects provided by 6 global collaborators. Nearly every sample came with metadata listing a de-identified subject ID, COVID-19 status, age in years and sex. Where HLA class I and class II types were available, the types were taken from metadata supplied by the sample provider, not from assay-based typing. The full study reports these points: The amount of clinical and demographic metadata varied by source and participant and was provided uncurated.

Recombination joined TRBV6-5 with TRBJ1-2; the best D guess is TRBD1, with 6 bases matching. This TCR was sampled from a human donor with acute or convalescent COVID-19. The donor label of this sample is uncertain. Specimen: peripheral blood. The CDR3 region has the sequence CASGTGPPAEGYTF. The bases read TGTGCCAGCGGTACAGGGCCACCCGCAGAAGGCTACACCTTC.